Following are 16 T cell receptor beta chains from one sample sequenced in a study of blood T cells in healthy people across ages. A sample-barcoded 5' primer and a J-beta primer mix were used in a second PCR of about 7 to 12 cycles. Each CDR3 protein is one row after TCRdb ran MiXCR on the 5' RACE reads. This table has fewer than 1,000,000 distinct CDR3 sequences, around half appearing once. Sequenced material: blood. These TCRs come from an elderly man in good health.

This clonotype occurred a few times. The V gene is TRBV9, the J gene TRBJ2-3, with D possibly being TRBD2 (6 bases). The germline V and J ends were trimmed by 3 bases and 2 bases, with 16 bases remaining between them. The CDR3 extends over 16 amino acids. Per the germline V gene, CDR1 is SGDLS and CDR2 is YYNGEE. CDR3 residues: CASSASLPSATDTQYF. In DNA form, the CDR3 reads TGTGCCAGCAGCGCCTCTTTGCCTAGCGCCACAGATACGCAGTATTTT.

As concerns this clonotype: A much larger clone is a single base away; this may be a read error. The chain couples TRBV9 to TRBJ2-7; D is ambiguous. CDR3 length equals 15 residues. The V and J ends lost 3 bases and 2 bases respectively, with 15 bases between them. CDR1 and CDR2 from the germline V gene are SGDLS and YYNGEE. CDR3 amino acids: CASSALDGGAYEQYF. DNA for the CDR3: TGTGCCAGCAGCGCGCTTGACGGTGGTGCCTACGAGCAGTACTTC.

A note on this clonotype: An end of the junction differs from the germline gene, which may be a read error. The CDR3 protein is CAGSLTSGKETQYF. The CDR3 DNA sequence: TGTGCCGGCAGTTTAACTAGCGGCAAAGAGACCCAGTACTTC. The chain is built from TRBV28 and TRBJ2-5, with 8 bases identical to TRBD2. CDR3 length equals 14 residues. The V gene's germline CDR1 is MDHEN and CDR2 SYDVKM.

The V call is TRBV5-6, the J call TRBJ2-7; 9 positions agree with TRBD1. CDR3 length: 14 residues. Looked up from germline, CDR1 is SGHDT and CDR2 is YYEEEE. V shed 2 bases, J shed 5 bases, and the junction held 5 bases outside the gene matches. Here the CDR3 reads CASSLGTGIHEQYF. In DNA, the CDR3 is TGTGCCAGCAGCTTAGGGACAGGGATCCACGAGCAGTACTTC.

V and J are TRBV25-1 and TRBJ2-5, with D perhaps TRBD1 or TRBD2 (5 bases each). CDR1 and CDR2 from the germline V gene are MGHDK and SYGVNS. The CDR3 covers 14 residues. V was shortened by 3 bases and J by 5 bases, with 13 bases between the two germline ends. The CDR3 DNA reads TGTGCCAGCAGTGATGACGGGGCTCGGGAGACCCAGTACTTC. Translation gives CASSDDGARETQYF.

On this clonotype: A much larger clone lies one base from this, so it may be a read error. The chain has TRBV20-1 and TRBJ2-5, with 9 bases fitting TRBD2. V shed 6 bases, J shed 11 bases, and the junction held 19 bases outside the gene matches. Germline CDR1 and CDR2: DFQATT and SNEGSKA (reference sequence). The CDR3 is made up of 15 amino acids. The CDR3 region is CSAIGPSGAYNEQYF. The CDR3 region has the DNA TGCAGTGCCATAGGCCCTAGCGGGGCCTACAATGAGCAGTACTTC.

This clonotype was found once. At one boundary the junction diverges from the germline segment, which might be a read error. The chain recombines TRBV5-1 with TRBJ2-1; 7 bases are shared with TRBD2. The CDR3 totals 17 residues. Germline loops: CDR1 SGHRS, CDR2 YFSETQ. The DNA of the CDR3 is TGCGCCTGCAGCGCGTCCAGGGAGGGTATTTCACACAATGAGCAGTTCTTC. Amino acid sequence: CACSASREGISHNEQFF.

The chain links TRBV7-2 to TRBJ2-5; 8 nucleotides match TRBD1. V lost 2 bases to trimming and J lost 6 bases; unmatched junction nucleotides: 8. The CDR3 totals 15 residues. Germline V gives CDR1 SGHTA, CDR2 FQGNSA. The chain's CDR3 is CASSLNPGGEKTQYF. DNA of the CDR3: TGTGCCAGCAGCTTAAACCCAGGGGGCGAGAAGACCCAGTACTTC.

This clonotype was found a few times. The chain is built from TRBV5-6 and TRBJ2-3, with D unclear. The CDR3 totals 14 residues. Germline assignment: CDR1 SGHDT and CDR2 YYEEEE. The germline V and J ends were trimmed by 0 bases and 5 bases, with 10 bases remaining between them. CDR3 sequence: CASSLVSPLDTQYF. CDR3 nucleotides: TGTGCCAGCAGCTTGGTTTCCCCCCTAGATACGCAGTATTTT.

As regards this clonotype: A much larger clone is a single base away; this may be a read error. This sequence joins TRBV20-1 and TRBJ2-3, with TRBD2 matching 12 bases. In germline, CDR1 is DFQATT, CDR2 SNEGSKA (reference sequence). The CDR3 extends over 16 amino acids. V shed 4 bases and J 4 bases; nucleotides not matched to a gene: 9. DNA of the CDR3: TGCAGTGCTAAGACTAGCGGGAGAGAGTACGCAGATACGCAGTATTTT. Amino acids: CSAKTSGREYADTQYF.

The chain couples TRBV6-2 or TRBV6-3 to TRBJ2-1; TRBD2 aligns across 9 bases. Losses at the gene ends were 6 bases for V and 6 bases for J; bases not matched to a gene: 12. The germline gives CDR1 MNHEY, CDR2 SVGEGT. The CDR3 has 16 amino acids. DNA for the CDR3: TGTGCCAGCAGCACCACGGCGGGGGGGGCTTCCAATGAGCAGTTCTTC. Translated, it gives CASSTTAGGASNEQFF.

This clonotype was detected a few times. The V call is TRBV7-8, the J call TRBJ1-5; D unresolved. This CDR3 is built from 15 residues. The ends were cut back, 3 bases at V and 4 bases at J, with 13 bases in the middle. Germline V gene sequence: CDR1 SGHVS, CDR2 FQNEAQ. The CDR3 loop reads CASSFEAAGNQPQHF. Here the CDR3 DNA reads TGTGCCAGCAGCTTTGAGGCGGCAGGTAATCAGCCCCAGCATTTT.

V is TRBV20-1 and J is TRBJ1-1; no definite D call. V dropped 3 bases and J dropped 4 bases, with 9 bases sitting between them. The CDR3 runs to 12 residues. CDR1 is DFQATT, CDR2 SNEGSKA, per germline (reference sequence). The CDR3 DNA is TGCAGTGCTAGGCGAGGTAGCACTGAAGCTTTCTTT. Protein: CSARRGSTEAFF.

The CDR3 nucleotides read TGCAGTGCTAGAGAGGGGAGCGCCTCCTACGAGCAGTACTTC. Its translation: CSAREGSASYEQYF. The V and J genes are TRBV20-1 and TRBJ2-7; possible D gene TRBD2, 5 bases. This CDR3 spans 14 amino acids. The germline V gene has CDR1 DFQATT and CDR2 SNEGSKA (reference sequence). Deletions cut 0 bases from V and 0 bases from J, with 9 bases between.

This clonotype was detected ten times or more. V gene TRBV18 combines with J gene TRBJ2-5; D unclear. This CDR3 is 12 amino acids long. Germline CDR1 KGHSH, CDR2 LQKENI. Trimming cost V 8 bases and J 2 bases, with 9 bases left between them. The CDR3 DNA reads as TGTGCCAGCGCGCCCGGGCAAGAGACCCAGTACTTC. It is translated as CASAPGQETQYF. The complete variable domain, with remaining parts taken from reference TRBV18 and TRBJ2-5, reads NAGVMQNPRHLVRRRGQEARLRCSPMKGHSHVYWYRQLPEEGLKFMVYLQKENIIDESGMPKERFSAEFPKEGPSILRIQQVVRGDSAAYFCASAPGQETQYFGPGTRLLVL.

V is TRBV11-3 and J is TRBJ1-1; 9 bases are a match to TRBD1. In germline, CDR1 is SGHNT, CDR2 YENEEA. V lost 7 bases, J lost 6 bases, and 12 bases stayed unmatched. The CDR3 consists of 15 residues. This CDR3 reads CASKDRGNEEAEAFF. The CDR3 DNA is TGTGCCAGCAAAGACAGGGGGAACGAGGAGGCTGAAGCTTTCTTT. Supplemented by reference TRBV11-3 and TRBJ1-1, the full variable domain reads EAGVVQSPRYKIIEKKQPVAFWCNPISGHNTLYWYLQNLGQGPELLIRYENEEAVDDSQLPKDRFSAERLKGVDSTLKIQPAELGDSAVYLCASKDRGNEEAEAFFGQGTRLTVV.